The 7 T cell receptor beta chains reported below all come from one sample, sequenced in a study of cytomegalovirus exposure and HLA in healthy donors. Measured with immunoSEQ multiplex PCR; TCRdb has only the in-frame clones, and not every one. The sample lists roughly 110,000 clones; less than 90% were seen once. Specimen: PBMCs. All receptors come from a woman younger than 35 in good health and CMV-seropositive.

This clone was observed once. The J gene is TRBJ1-1, the V gene TRBV5-6; D might be TRBD1 (6 bases). Germline values: CDR1 SGHDT, CDR2 YYEEEE. Trimming removed 5 bases at V and 1 base at J, with 18 bases between. There are 16 residues in the CDR3. The CDR3 nucleotides are TGTGCCAGCAGGGGCACCTTACAGGGCGCGAACACTGAAGCTTTCTTT. This codes for CASRGTLQGANTEAFF.

This clone appeared a single time. The chain has TRBV27 and TRBJ2-3, with TRBD2 identical over 7 bases. After removal of 8 bases from V and 5 bases from J, the junction contained 4 bases not matched to a gene. CDR3 size: 12 residues. Germline lookup yields CDR1 MNHEY and CDR2 SMNVEV (reference sequence). In DNA, the CDR3 is TGTGCCAGCGGGGCGGGGGAAGATACGCAGTATTTT. As protein: CASGAGEDTQYF.

The rearrangement joins TRBV28 to TRBJ2-2; D is perhaps TRBD1 (6 bases). V was clipped by 4 bases and J by 6 bases, with 6 bases between them. The CDR3 extends over 12 amino acids. The germline V gene encodes CDR1 MDHEN and CDR2 SYDVKM. CDR3 region: CASSSGAGELFF. For the CDR3, the DNA is TGTGCCAGCAGTTCAGGGGCCGGGGAGCTGTTTTTT.

The chain employs TRBV5-1 and TRBJ1-1; 8 nucleotides line up with TRBD1. Germline V lookup: CDR1 SGHRS, CDR2 YFSETQ. This CDR3 has 13 amino acids. V gave up 4 bases and J gave up 11 bases; unmatched junction bases: 10. CDR3 nucleotide sequence: TGCGCCAGCAGCCTCAGGGGGCGCGATTTTGCTTTCTTT. Amino acid sequence: CASSLRGRDFAFF.

The CDR3 sequence is CASSLGGEAYEQYF. The CDR3 DNA reads as TGTGCCAGCAGTTTAGGGGGCGAAGCCTACGAGCAGTACTTC. The chain carries TRBV27 and TRBJ2-7; tentatively, D is TRBD1 (6 bases). Germline CDR1 reads MNHEY; CDR2 reads SMNVEV (reference sequence). The V end was cut by 2 bases, the J end by 2 bases, with 10 bases between. The CDR3 totals 14 residues.

V is TRBV11-3 and J is TRBJ2-1; possible D gene TRBD2, 7 bases. CDR3 size: 16 residues. The germline gives CDR1 SGHNT, CDR2 YENEEA. Between the trimmed V and J ends, which lost 5 bases and 3 bases, there was a span of 17 bases. Here the CDR3 reads CASSGGGGNNYNEQFF. DNA for the CDR3: TGTGCCAGCAGCGGAGGGGGGGGTAACAACTACAATGAGCAGTTCTTC.

The V gene is TRBV2, the J gene TRBJ2-3; 9 nucleotides agree with TRBD2. Trimming took 6 bases from V and 2 from J; bases not matched to a gene: 9. The CDR3 totals 16 residues. Germline loops: CDR1 SNHLY, CDR2 FYNNEI. The CDR3 bases are TGTGCCAGCAGACTTCTAGCGGGGTTGGTCACAGATACGCAGTATTTT. This encodes CASRLLAGLVTDTQYF. Based on the CDR3 plus reference TRBV2 and TRBJ2-3, the full variable domain is EPEVTQTPSHQVTQMGQEVILRCVPISNHLYFYWYRQILGQKVEFLVSFYNNEISEKSEIFDDQFSVERPDGSNFTLKIRSTKLEDSAMYFCASRLLAGLVTDTQYFGPGTRLTVL.